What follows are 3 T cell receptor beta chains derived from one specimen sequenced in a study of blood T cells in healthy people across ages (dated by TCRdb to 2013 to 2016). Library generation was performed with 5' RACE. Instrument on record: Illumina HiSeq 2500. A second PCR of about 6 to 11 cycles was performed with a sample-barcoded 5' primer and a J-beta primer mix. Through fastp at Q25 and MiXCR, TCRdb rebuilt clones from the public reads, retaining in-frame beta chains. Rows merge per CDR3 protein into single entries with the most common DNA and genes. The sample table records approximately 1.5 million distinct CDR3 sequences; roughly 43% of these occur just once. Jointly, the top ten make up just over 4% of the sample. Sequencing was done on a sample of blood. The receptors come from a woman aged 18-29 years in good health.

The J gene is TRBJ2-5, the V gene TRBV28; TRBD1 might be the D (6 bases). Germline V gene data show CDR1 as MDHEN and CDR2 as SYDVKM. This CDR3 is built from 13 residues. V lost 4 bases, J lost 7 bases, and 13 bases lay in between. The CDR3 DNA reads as TGTGCCAGCAGTTCCCAGGGGAGTTGGACCCAGTACTTC. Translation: CASSSQGSWTQYF.

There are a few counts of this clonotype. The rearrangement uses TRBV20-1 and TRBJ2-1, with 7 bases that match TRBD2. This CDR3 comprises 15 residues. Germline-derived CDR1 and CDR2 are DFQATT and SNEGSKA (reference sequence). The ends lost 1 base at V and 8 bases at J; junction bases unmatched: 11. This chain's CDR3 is CSARGLLQRGYEQFF. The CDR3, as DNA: TGCAGTGCTAGAGGACTCCTCCAGCGGGGTTATGAGCAGTTCTTC.

The CDR3 is CASRSKAGLTDTQYF. The CDR3 bases are TGTGCCAGCAGATCCAAAGCGGGGTTGACAGATACGCAGTATTTT. The rearrangement links TRBV5-8 to TRBJ2-3; TRBD2 aligns across 7 bases. Germline V gene lookup returns CDR1 SGHTS and CDR2 YDEGEE. The CDR3 sequence is 15 residues long. J lost 3 bases, V lost 5 bases, and 9 bases had no gene match.